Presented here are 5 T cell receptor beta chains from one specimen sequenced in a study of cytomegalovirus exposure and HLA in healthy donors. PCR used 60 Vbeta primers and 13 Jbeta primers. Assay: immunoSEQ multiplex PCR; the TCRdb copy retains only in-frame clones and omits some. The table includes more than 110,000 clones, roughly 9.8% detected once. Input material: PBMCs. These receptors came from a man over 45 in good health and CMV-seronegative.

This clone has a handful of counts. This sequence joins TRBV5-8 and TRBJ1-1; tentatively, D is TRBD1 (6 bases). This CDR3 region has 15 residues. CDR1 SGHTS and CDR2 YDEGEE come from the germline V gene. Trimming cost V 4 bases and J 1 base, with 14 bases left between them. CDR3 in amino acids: CASSRDIRGNTEAFF. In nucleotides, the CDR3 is TGTGCCAGCAGCAGGGACATTAGGGGGAACACTGAAGCTTTCTTT.

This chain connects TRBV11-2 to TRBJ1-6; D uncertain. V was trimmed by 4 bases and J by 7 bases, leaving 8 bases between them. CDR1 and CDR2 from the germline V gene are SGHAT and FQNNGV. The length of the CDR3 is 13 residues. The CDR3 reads CASSSELNSPLHF. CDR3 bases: TGTGCCAGCAGCTCAGAATTAAATTCACCCCTCCACTTT.

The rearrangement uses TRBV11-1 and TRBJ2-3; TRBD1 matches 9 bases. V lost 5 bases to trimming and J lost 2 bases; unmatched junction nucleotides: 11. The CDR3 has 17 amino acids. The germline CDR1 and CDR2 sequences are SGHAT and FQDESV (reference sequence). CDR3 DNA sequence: TGTGCCAGCAGCCAACTACAGGGGGCCTTCGCCACAGATACGCAGTATTTT. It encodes CASSQLQGAFATDTQYF.

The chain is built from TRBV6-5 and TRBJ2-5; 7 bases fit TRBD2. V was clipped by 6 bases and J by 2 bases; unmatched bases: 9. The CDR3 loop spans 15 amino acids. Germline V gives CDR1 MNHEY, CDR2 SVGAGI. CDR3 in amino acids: CASSSLAEIQETQYF. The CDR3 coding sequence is TGTGCCAGCAGCAGTCTAGCGGAAATTCAAGAGACCCAGTACTTC.

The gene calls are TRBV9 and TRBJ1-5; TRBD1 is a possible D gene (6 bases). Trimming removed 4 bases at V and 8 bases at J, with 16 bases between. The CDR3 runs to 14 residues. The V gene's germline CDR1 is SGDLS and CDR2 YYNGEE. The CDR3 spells CASSPWDTSEPQHF. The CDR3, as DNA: TGTGCCAGCAGCCCCTGGGACACCTCAGAGCCCCAGCATTTT. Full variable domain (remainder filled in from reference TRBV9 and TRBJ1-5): DSGVTQTPKHLITATGQRVTLRCSPRSGDLSVYWYQQSLDQGLQFLIQYYNGEERAKGNILERFSAQQFPDLHSELNLSSLELGDSALYFCASSPWDTSEPQHFGDGTRLSIL.